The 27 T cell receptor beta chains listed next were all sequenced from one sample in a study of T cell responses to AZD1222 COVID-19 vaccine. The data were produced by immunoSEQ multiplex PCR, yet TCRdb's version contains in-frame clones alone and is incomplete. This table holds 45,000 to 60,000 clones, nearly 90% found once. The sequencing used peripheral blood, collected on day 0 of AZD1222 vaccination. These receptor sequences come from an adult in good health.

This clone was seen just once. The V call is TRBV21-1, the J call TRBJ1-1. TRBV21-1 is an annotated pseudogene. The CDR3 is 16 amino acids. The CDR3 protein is CASSKVYREADREAFF. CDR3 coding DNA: TGTGCCAGCAGCAAAGTCTATAGAGAGGCGGACCGGGAAGCTTTCTTT.

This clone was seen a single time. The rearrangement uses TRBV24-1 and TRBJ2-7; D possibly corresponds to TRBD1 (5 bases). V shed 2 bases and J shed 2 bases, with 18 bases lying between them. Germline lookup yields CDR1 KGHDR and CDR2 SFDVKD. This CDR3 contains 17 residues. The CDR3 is CATSDSQAQGTPYEQYF. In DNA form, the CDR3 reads TGTGCCACCAGTGATTCTCAGGCGCAGGGAACCCCCTACGAGCAGTACTTC.

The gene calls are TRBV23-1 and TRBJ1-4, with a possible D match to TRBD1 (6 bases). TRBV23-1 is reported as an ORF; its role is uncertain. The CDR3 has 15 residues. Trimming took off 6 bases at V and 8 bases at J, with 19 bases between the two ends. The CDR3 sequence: CASRPNRSGDEKLFF. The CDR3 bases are TGCGCCAGCAGACCAAATCGGTCAGGGGACGAAAAACTGTTTTTT.

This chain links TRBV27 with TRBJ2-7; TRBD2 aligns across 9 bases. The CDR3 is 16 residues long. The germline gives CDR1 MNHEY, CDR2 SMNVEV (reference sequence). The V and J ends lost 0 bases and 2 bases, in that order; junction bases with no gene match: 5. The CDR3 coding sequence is TGTGCCAGCAGTTTATCTAGCGGGGGTTTCCCCTACGAGCAGTACTTC. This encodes CASSLSSGGFPYEQYF.

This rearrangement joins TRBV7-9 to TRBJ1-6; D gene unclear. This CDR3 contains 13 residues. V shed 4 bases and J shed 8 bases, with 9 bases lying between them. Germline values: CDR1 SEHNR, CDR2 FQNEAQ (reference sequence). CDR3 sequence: CASSSDIDSPLHF. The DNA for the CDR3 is TGTGCCAGCAGCTCCGACATTGATTCACCCCTCCACTTT.

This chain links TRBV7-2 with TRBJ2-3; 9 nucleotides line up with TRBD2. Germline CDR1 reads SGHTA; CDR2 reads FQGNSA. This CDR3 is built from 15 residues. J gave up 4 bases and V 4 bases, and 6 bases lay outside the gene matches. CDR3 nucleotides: TGTGCCAGCAGCTCCCAGCGGGGGGTGGCAGATACGCAGTATTTT. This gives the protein CASSSQRGVADTQYF.

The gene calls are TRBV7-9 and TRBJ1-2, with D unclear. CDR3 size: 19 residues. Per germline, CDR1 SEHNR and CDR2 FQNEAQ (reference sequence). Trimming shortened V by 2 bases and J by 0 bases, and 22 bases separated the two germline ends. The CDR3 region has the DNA TGTGCCAGCAGCTTATATACCTGGACGGGCAGGCACCCTAACTATGGCTACACCTTC. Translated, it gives CASSLYTWTGRHPNYGYTF.

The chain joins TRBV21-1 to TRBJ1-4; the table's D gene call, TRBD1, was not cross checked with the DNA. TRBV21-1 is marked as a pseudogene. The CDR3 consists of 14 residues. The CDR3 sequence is CASNKGTGDEKLFF. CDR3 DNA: TGTGCCAGCAATAAAGGGACAGGGGATGAAAAACTGTTTTTT.

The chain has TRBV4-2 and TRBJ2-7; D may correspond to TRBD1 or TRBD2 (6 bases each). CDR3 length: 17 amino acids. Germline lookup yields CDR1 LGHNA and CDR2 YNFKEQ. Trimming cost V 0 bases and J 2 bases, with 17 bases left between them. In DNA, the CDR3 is TGTGCCAGCAGCCAAGAGAGTGGGGGGCGGGTTCCCTACGAGCAGTACTTC. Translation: CASSQESGGRVPYEQYF.

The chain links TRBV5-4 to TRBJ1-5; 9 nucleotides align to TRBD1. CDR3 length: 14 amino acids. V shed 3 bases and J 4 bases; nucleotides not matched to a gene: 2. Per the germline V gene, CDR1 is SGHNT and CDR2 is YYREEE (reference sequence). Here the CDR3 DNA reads TGTGCCAGCAGCTCCGGGACAGGGAATCAGCCCCAGCATTTT. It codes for CASSSGTGNQPQHF.

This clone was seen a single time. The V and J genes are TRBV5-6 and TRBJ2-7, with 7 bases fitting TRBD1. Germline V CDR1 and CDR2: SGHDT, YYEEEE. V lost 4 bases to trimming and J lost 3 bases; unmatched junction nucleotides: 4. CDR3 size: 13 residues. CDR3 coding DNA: TGTGCCAGCAGCCCGGGGACAGTCTACGAGCAGTACTTC. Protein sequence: CASSPGTVYEQYF.

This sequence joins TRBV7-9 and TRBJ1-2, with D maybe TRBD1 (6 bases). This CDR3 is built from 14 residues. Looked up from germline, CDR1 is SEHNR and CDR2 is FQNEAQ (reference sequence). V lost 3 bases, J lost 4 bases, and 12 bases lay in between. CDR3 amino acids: CASSLGHSSYGYTF. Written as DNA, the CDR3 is TGTGCCAGCAGCTTGGGACACTCCTCCTATGGCTACACCTTC.

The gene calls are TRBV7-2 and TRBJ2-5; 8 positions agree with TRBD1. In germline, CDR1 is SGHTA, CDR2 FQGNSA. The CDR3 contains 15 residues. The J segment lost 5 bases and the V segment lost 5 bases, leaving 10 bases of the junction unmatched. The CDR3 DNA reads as TGTGCCAGCAGCATTCGAACAGGGGGTTTGGAGACCCAGTACTTC. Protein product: CASSIRTGGLETQYF.

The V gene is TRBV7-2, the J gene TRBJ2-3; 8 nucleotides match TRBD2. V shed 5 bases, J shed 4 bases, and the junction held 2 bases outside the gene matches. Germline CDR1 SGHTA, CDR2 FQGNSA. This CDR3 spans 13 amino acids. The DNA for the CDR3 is TGTGCCAGCAGCCGGGGGGGGCCAGATACGCAGTATTTT. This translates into CASSRGGPDTQYF.

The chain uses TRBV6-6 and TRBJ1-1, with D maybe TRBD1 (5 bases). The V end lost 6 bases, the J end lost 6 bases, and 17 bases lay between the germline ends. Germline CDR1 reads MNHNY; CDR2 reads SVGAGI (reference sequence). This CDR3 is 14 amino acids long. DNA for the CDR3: TGTGCCAGCAGCCTCAGACAGATGGGAGCTGAAGCTTTCTTT. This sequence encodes CASSLRQMGAEAFF.

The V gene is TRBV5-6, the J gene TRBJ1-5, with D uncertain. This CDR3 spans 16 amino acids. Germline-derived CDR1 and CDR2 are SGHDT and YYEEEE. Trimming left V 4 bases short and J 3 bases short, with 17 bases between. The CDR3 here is CASSRGLEAFNQPQHF. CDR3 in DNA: TGTGCCAGCAGCCGTGGTTTGGAGGCATTCAATCAGCCCCAGCATTTT.

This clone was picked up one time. CDR3 DNA: TGTGCCAGCAGCTCCGACAGCTCCTACAATGAGCAGTTCTTC. Residues: CASSSDSSYNEQFF. V gene TRBV7-3 combines with J gene TRBJ2-1, with a possible D match to TRBD1 (5 bases). Germline lookup yields CDR1 SGHTA and CDR2 FQGTGA. This CDR3 has 14 amino acids. Trimming pared 4 bases from V and 0 bases from J, leaving 7 bases between.

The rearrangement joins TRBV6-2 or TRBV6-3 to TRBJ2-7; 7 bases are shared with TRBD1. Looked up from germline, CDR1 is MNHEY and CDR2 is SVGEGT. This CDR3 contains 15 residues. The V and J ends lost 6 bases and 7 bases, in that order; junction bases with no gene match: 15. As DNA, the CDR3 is TGTGCCAGCAGCCCTCGACAGCAGGGGGTAGGGGAGCAGTACTTC. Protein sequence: CASSPRQQGVGEQYF.

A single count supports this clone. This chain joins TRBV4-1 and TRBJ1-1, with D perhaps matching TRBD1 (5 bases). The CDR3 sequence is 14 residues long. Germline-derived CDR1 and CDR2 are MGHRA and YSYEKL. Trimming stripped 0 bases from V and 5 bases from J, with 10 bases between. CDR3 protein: CASSQDQGVTEAFF. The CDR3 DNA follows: TGCGCCAGCAGCCAAGATCAAGGGGTGACTGAAGCTTTCTTT.

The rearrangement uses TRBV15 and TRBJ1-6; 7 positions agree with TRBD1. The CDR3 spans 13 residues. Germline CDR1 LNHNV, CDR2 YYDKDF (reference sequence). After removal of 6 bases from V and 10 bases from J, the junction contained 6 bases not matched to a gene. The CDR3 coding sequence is TGTGCCACCAGTCGGGACAGACTCTCACCCCTCCACTTT. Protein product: CATSRDRLSPLHF.

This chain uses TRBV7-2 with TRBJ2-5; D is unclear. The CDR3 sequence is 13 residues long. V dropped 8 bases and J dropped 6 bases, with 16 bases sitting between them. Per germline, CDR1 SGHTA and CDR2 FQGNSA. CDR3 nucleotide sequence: TGTGCCAGCCAAGCTTCCGGGTTTCAGACCCAGTACTTC. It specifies CASQASGFQTQYF.

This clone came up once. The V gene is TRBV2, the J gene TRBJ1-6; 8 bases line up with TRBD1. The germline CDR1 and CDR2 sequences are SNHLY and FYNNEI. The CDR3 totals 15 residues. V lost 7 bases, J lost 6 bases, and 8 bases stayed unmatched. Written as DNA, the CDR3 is TGTGCCAGCAACGTACTACAGGGGGGTAATTCACCCCTCCACTTT. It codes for CASNVLQGGNSPLHF.

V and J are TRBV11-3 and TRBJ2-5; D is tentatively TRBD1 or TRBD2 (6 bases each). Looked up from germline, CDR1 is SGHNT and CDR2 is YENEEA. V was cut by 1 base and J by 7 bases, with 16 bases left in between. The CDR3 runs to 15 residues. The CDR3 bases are TGTGCCAGCAGCTTAGCCGACAGTGAGGGGGGGACCCAGTACTTC. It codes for CASSLADSEGGTQYF.

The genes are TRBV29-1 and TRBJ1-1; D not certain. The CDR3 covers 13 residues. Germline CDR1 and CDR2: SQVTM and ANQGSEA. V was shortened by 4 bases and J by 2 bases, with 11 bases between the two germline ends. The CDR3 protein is CSVGSQENTEAFF. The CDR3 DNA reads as TGCAGCGTTGGGTCCCAGGAAAACACTGAAGCTTTCTTT.

As DNA, the CDR3 is TGTGCCAGCTCACCGAACCGACAGGGGGGTATGAACACTGAAGCTTTCTTT. Its protein product is CASSPNRQGGMNTEAFF. The V gene is TRBV18, the J gene TRBJ1-1; TRBD1 aligns across 9 bases. V was clipped by 3 bases and J by 0 bases; unmatched bases: 8. This CDR3 region has 17 residues. Germline values: CDR1 KGHSH, CDR2 LQKENI.

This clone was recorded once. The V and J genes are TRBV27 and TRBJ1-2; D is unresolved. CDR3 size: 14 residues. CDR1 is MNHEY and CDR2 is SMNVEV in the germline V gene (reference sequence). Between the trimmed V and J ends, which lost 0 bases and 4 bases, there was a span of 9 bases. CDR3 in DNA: TGTGCCAGCAGTTTATCGATTGGCACCTATGGCTACACCTTC. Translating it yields CASSLSIGTYGYTF.

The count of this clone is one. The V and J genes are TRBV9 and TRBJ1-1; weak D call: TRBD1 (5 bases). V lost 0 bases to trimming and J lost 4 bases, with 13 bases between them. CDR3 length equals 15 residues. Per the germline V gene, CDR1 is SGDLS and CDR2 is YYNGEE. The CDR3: CASSVDGHGGTEAFF. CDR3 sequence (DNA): TGTGCCAGCAGCGTAGACGGACACGGGGGCACTGAAGCTTTCTTT. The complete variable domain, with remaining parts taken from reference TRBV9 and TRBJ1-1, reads DSGVTQTPKHLITATGQRVTLRCSPRSGDLSVYWYQQSLDQGLQFLIQYYNGEERAKGNILERFSAQQFPDLHSELNLSSLELGDSALYFCASSVDGHGGTEAFFGQGTRLTVV.